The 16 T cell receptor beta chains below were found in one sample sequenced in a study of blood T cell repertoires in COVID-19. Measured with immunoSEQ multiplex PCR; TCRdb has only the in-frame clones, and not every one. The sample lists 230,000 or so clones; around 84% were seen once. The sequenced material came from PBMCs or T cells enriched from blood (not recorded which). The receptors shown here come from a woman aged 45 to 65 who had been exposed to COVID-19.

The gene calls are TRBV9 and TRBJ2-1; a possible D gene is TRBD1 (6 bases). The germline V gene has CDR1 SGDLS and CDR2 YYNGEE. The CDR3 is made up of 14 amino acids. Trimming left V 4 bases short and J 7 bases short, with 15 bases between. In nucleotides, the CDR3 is TGTGCCAGCAGCCCCTGGGACACGGAGAATGAGCAGTTCTTC. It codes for CASSPWDTENEQFF.

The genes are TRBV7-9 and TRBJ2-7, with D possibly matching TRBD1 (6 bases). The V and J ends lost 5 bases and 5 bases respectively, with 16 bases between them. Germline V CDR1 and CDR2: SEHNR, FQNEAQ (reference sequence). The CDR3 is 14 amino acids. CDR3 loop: CASSPETGNHEQYF. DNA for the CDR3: TGTGCCAGCAGCCCAGAGACAGGTAACCACGAGCAGTACTTC.

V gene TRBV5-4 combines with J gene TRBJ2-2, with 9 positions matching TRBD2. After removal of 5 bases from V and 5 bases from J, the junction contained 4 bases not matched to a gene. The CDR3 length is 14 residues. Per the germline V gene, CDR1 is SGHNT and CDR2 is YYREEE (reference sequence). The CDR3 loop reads CASSQTSGTGELFF. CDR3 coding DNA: TGTGCCAGCAGTCAGACTAGCGGAACCGGGGAGCTGTTTTTT. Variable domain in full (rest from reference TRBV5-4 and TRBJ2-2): ETGVTQSPTHLIKTRGQQVTLRCSSQSGHNTVSWYQQALGQGPQFIFQYYREEENGRGNFPPRFSGLQFPNYSSELNVNALELDDSALYLCASSQTSGTGELFFGEGSRLTVL.

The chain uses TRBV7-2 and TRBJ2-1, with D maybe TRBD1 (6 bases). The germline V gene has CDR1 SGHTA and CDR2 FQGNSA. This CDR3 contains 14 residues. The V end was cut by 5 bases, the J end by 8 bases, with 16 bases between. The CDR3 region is CASSPMRGTDEQFF. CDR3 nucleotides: TGTGCCAGCAGCCCAATGAGGGGGACCGATGAGCAGTTCTTC.

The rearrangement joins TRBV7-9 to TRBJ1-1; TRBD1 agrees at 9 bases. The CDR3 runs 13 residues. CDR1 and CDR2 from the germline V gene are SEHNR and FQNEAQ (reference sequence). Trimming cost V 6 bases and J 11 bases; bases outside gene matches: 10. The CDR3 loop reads CASRIEGTGYAFF. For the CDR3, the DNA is TGTGCCAGCAGAATAGAAGGGACAGGGTATGCTTTCTTT.

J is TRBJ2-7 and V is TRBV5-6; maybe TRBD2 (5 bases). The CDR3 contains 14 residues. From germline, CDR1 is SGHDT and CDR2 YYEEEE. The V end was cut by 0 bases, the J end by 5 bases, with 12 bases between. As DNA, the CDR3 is TGTGCCAGCAGCTTGGTACAGAGGGCCGACGAGCAGTACTTC. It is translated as CASSLVQRADEQYF.

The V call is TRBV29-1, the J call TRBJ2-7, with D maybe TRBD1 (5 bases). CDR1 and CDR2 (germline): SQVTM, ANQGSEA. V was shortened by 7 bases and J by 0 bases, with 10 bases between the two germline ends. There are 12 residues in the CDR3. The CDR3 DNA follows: TGCAGCGCGAGACAGACCTCCTACGAGCAGTACTTC. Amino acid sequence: CSARQTSYEQYF.

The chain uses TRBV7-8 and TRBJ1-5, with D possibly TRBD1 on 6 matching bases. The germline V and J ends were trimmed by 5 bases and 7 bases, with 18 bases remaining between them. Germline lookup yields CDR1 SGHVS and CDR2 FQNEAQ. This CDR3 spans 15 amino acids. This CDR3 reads CASSLQGGVRQPQHF. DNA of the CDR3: TGTGCCAGCAGCCTACAAGGGGGGGTAAGGCAGCCCCAGCATTTT. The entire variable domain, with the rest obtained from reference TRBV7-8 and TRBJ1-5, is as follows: GAGVSQSPRYKVAKRGQDVALRCDPISGHVSLFWYQQALGQGPEFLTYFQNEAQLDKSGLPSDRFFAERPEGSVSTLKIQRTQQEDSAVYLCASSLQGGVRQPQHFGDGTRLSIL.

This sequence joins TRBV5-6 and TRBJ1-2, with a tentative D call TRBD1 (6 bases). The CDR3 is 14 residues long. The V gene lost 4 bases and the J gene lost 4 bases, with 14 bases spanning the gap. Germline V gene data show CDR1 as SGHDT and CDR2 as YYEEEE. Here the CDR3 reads CASSPRGTLYGYTF. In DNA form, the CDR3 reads TGTGCCAGCAGCCCTAGGGGGACCCTCTATGGCTACACCTTC.

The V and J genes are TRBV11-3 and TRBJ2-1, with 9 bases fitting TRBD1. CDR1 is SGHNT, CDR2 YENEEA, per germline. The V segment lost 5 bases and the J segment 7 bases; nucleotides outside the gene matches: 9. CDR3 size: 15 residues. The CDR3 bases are TGTGCCAGCAGCCGAGAACAGGGGGCAGGGAATGAGCAGTTCTTC. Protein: CASSREQGAGNEQFF.

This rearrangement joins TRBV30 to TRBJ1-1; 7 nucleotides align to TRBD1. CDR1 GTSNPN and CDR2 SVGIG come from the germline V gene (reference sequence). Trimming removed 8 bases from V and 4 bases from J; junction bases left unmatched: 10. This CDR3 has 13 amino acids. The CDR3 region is CAQMLNRGTEAFF. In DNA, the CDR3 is TGTGCCCAAATGTTAAACAGGGGCACTGAAGCTTTCTTT.

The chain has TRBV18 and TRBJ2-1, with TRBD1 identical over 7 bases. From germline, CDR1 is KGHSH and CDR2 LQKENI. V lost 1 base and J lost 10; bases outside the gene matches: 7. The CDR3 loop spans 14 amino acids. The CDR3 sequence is CASSPQGAPWEQFF. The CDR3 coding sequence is TGTGCCAGCTCACCACAGGGGGCCCCTTGGGAGCAGTTCTTC.

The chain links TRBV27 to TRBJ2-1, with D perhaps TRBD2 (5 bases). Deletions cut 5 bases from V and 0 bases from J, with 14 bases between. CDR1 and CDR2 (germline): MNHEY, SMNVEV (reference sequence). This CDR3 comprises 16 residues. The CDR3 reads CASSTRGNGSYNEQFF. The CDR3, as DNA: TGTGCCAGCAGTACACGAGGGAATGGCTCCTACAATGAGCAGTTCTTC.

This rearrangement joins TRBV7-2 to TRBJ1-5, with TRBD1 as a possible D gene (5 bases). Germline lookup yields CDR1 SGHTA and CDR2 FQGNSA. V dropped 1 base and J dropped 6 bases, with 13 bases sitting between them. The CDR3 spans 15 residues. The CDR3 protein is CASSLDSGGGQPQHF. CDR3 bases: TGTGCCAGCAGCTTAGATTCAGGCGGGGGTCAGCCCCAGCATTTT. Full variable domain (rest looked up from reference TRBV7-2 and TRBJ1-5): GAGVSQSPSNKVTEKGKDVELRCDPISGHTALYWYRQSLGQGLEFLIYFQGNSAPDKSGLPSDRFSAERTGGSVSTLTIQRTQQEDSAVYLCASSLDSGGGQPQHFGDGTRLSIL.

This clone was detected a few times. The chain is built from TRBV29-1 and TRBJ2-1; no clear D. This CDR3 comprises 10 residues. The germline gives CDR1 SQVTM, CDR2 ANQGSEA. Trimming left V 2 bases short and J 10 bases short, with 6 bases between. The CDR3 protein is CSVELSEQFF. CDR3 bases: TGCAGCGTTGAATTGAGCGAGCAGTTCTTC.

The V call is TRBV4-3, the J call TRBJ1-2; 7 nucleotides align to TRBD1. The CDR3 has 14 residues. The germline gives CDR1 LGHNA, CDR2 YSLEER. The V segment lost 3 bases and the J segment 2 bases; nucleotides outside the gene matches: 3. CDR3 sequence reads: CASSQWTGNYGYTF. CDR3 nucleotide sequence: TGCGCCAGCAGCCAGTGGACAGGCAACTATGGCTACACCTTC.